Presented here are 28 T cell receptor beta chains from one specimen sequenced in a study of blood T cell repertoires in COVID-19. This table comes from immunoSEQ multiplex PCR, and its TCRdb copy is limited to in-frame clones, with some not included. The table lists 250,000 to 300,000 clones, 80% to 90% of them singletons. Material: peripheral blood. Receptors were obtained from a woman in her thirties with COVID-19, enrolled during active disease.

The chain combines TRBV2 with TRBJ2-7, with 9 bases fitting TRBD1. The germline CDR1 and CDR2 sequences are SNHLY and FYNNEI. CDR3 length: 14 amino acids. V was clipped by 6 bases and J by 4 bases; unmatched bases: 7. The CDR3 here is CASSDRDRDYEQYF. CDR3 DNA sequence: TGTGCCAGCAGCGACCGGGACAGGGATTACGAGCAGTACTTC. The full variable domain, completed using reference TRBV2 and TRBJ2-7, is EPEVTQTPSHQVTQMGQEVILRCVPISNHLYFYWYRQILGQKVEFLVSFYNNEISEKSEIFDDQFSVERPDGSNFTLKIRSTKLEDSAMYFCASSDRDRDYEQYFGPGTRLTVT.

The chain has TRBV7-8 and TRBJ2-3; 12 positions agree with TRBD2. The CDR3 has 17 amino acids. J was trimmed by 6 bases and V by 5 bases; bases with no gene match: 12. Germline-derived CDR1 and CDR2 are SGHVS and FQNEAQ. This CDR3 reads CASSPLGLAGSQDTQYF. In nucleotides, the CDR3 is TGTGCCAGCAGCCCCTTAGGACTAGCGGGGAGTCAGGATACGCAGTATTTT.

The gene calls are TRBV12-3 or TRBV12-4 and TRBJ1-1; D not resolved. This CDR3 has 13 residues. Trimming removed 2 bases at V and 6 bases at J, with 10 bases between. CDR3 sequence (DNA): TGTGCCAGCAGTTTAATGGCGGGATCTGAAGCTTTCTTT. Protein product: CASSLMAGSEAFF.

The chain joins TRBV10-1 to TRBJ1-1; a possible D gene is TRBD1 (5 bases). Trimming shortened V by 3 bases and J by 11 bases, and 10 bases separated the two germline ends. Germline values: CDR1 WNHNN, CDR2 SYGVQD (reference sequence). This CDR3 has 11 residues. This CDR3 is CASSDGGDAFF. The CDR3 nucleotides are TGCGCCAGCAGTGATGGGGGGGATGCTTTCTTT.

V gene TRBV6-4 combines with J gene TRBJ2-1; no clear D. With 6 bases removed from V and 4 bases from J, the gap between germline ends came to 19 bases. The length of the CDR3 is 16 residues. CDR1 and CDR2 from the germline V gene are MRHNA and SNTAGT. The CDR3 loop is CASSPGLTGYYNEQFF. The CDR3 bases are TGTGCCAGCAGCCCCGGCCTTACCGGGTATTACAATGAGCAGTTCTTC.

The genes are TRBV5-1 and TRBJ1-2, with 8 bases lining up with TRBD1. The germline V gene encodes CDR1 SGHRS and CDR2 YFSETQ. V gave up 4 bases and J gave up 8 bases; unmatched junction bases: 10. This CDR3 has 14 residues. CDR3 region: CASSRWDRSWGYTF. CDR3 DNA: TGCGCCAGCAGCCGATGGGACAGGAGTTGGGGCTACACCTTC. Filled out from reference TRBV5-1 and TRBJ1-2, the complete variable domain reads KAGVTQTPRYLIKTRGQQVTLSCSPISGHRSVSWYQQTPGQGLQFLFEYFSETQRNKGNFPGRFSGRQFSNSRSEMNVSTLELGDSALYLCASSRWDRSWGYTFGSGTRLTVV.

This chain joins TRBV6-5 and TRBJ1-1, with D possibly being TRBD1 (5 bases). V lost 0 bases, J lost 1 base, and 9 bases lay in between. This CDR3 is 15 amino acids long. CDR1 and CDR2 (germline): MNHEY, SVGAGI. CDR3 DNA sequence: TGTGCCAGCAGTTACTCTCCGGGGGGGAACACTGAAGCTTTCTTT. Amino acids: CASSYSPGGNTEAFF.

The chain recombines TRBV6-6 with TRBJ2-5; TRBD2 is a possible D gene (5 bases). Trimming left V 6 bases short and J 3 bases short, with 17 bases between. This CDR3 is built from 15 residues. Germline CDR1 reads MNHNY; CDR2 reads SVGAGI (reference sequence). The CDR3 DNA follows: TGTGCCAGCAGCATGCCGGGAACAGCAAAAGAGACCCAGTACTTC. It codes for CASSMPGTAKETQYF.

This clone appeared a few times. The chain recombines TRBV5-4 with TRBJ2-5, with TRBD2 matching over 11 bases. Germline V CDR1 and CDR2: SGHNT, YYREEE (reference sequence). The CDR3 has 16 residues. Trimming at V came to 3 bases and at J to 3 bases, leaving 7 bases not matched to a gene. CDR3 DNA: TGTGCCAGCAGCTCCCAGGCTAGCGGGGGGAAAGAGACCCAGTACTTC. Amino acid sequence: CASSSQASGGKETQYF.

J is TRBJ1-2 and V is TRBV5-1; the D gene is possibly TRBD1 (6 bases). Per germline, CDR1 SGHRS and CDR2 YFSETQ. The CDR3 is 15 residues long. Trimming removed 3 bases at V and 4 bases at J, with 16 bases between. The CDR3 nucleotides are TGCGCCAGCAGCTCAACAACAGGGAACCGCTATGGCTACACCTTC. This translates into CASSSTTGNRYGYTF. The full variable domain, in which reference TRBV5-1 and TRBJ1-2 provide the parts outside the CDR3, is KAGVTQTPRYLIKTRGQQVTLSCSPISGHRSVSWYQQTPGQGLQFLFEYFSETQRNKGNFPGRFSGRQFSNSRSEMNVSTLELGDSALYLCASSSTTGNRYGYTFGSGTRLTVV.

The rearrangement uses TRBV6-5 and TRBJ1-5; tentatively, D is TRBD1 (5 bases). Trimming took 6 bases from V and 5 from J, leaving 14 bases between them. The germline gives CDR1 MNHEY, CDR2 SVGAGI. This CDR3 is 14 amino acids long. The CDR3 here is CASSGGEDHQPQHF. The CDR3 DNA reads as TGTGCCAGCAGCGGGGGGGAGGACCATCAGCCCCAGCATTTT.

The chain links TRBV28 to TRBJ1-2; D is possibly TRBD1 (5 bases). Trimming removed 6 bases from V and 5 bases from J, with 13 bases in between. The germline V gene has CDR1 MDHEN and CDR2 SYDVKM. The CDR3 runs to 13 residues. In nucleotides, the CDR3 is TGTGCCAGCAGATCGACAGTTTCTTATGGCTACACCTTC. Translating it yields CASRSTVSYGYTF.

The chain couples TRBV12-3 or TRBV12-4 to TRBJ2-3; the match to TRBD1 covers 8 bases. The V segment lost 4 bases and the J segment 6 bases; nucleotides outside the gene matches: 3. This CDR3 is 13 amino acids long. The CDR3 DNA follows: TGTGCCAGCAGTTGGACAGGGCCTGATACGCAGTATTTT. It translates to CASSWTGPDTQYF.

This chain uses TRBV7-2 with TRBJ2-2; 8 positions agree with TRBD2. CDR1 SGHTA and CDR2 FQGNSA come from the germline V gene. V lost 3 bases, J lost 4 bases, and 7 bases stayed unmatched. The CDR3 is made up of 16 amino acids. In nucleotides, the CDR3 is TGTGCCAGCAGCTTCAGCGGGGGACATACCACCGGGGAGCTGTTTTTT. As protein: CASSFSGGHTTGELFF.

The V call is TRBV7-2, the J call TRBJ2-7; the D gene is possibly TRBD2 (5 bases). With 6 bases removed from V and 3 bases from J, the gap between germline ends came to 21 bases. CDR3 size: 16 residues. Germline V gene lookup returns CDR1 SGHTA and CDR2 FQGNSA. This CDR3 reads CASRFSAGPPLYEQYF. CDR3 DNA sequence: TGTGCCAGCAGATTTAGCGCCGGCCCACCCCTCTACGAGCAGTACTTC.

The chain has TRBV4-2 and TRBJ2-3; 10 bases fit TRBD2. J lost 6 bases, V lost 5 bases, and 2 bases had no gene match. There are 13 residues in the CDR3. Germline V gene sequence: CDR1 LGHNA, CDR2 YNFKEQ. CDR3 loop: CASSKTSGDTQYF. CDR3 DNA sequence: TGTGCCAGCAGCAAGACTAGCGGGGATACGCAGTATTTT.

The chain has TRBV7-7 and TRBJ2-1; TRBD2 matches at 10 bases. This CDR3 spans 15 amino acids. CDR1 is SSHAT and CDR2 is FNYEAQ in the germline V gene (reference sequence). V was clipped by 6 bases and J by 7 bases; unmatched bases: 9. The chain's CDR3 is CASSLQAGGPNEQFF. CDR3 nucleotide sequence: TGTGCCAGCAGTTTACAAGCGGGGGGGCCAAATGAGCAGTTCTTC.

V usage is TRBV19 and J usage is TRBJ1-2; the D gene is possibly TRBD1 (5 bases). The V gene lost 5 bases and the J gene lost 4 bases, with 17 bases spanning the gap. The CDR3 is 15 residues long. Germline loops: CDR1 LNHDA, CDR2 SQIVND (reference sequence). The CDR3 nucleotides read TGTGCCAGTAGTGCACACATGGGACTAGTCTATGGCTACACCTTC. Its translation: CASSAHMGLVYGYTF.

This chain links TRBV12-5 with TRBJ1-1, with no clear D. Deletions cut 2 bases from V and 0 bases from J, with 10 bases between. This CDR3 region has 15 residues. Looked up from germline, CDR1 is LGHNT and CDR2 is FRNRAP. The CDR3 nucleotides read TGTGCTAGTGGTTTGTCCCCCCTAATGAACACTGAAGCTTTCTTT. Amino acids: CASGLSPLMNTEAFF.

The V call is TRBV15, the J call TRBJ1-1; 9 nucleotides line up with TRBD1. V shed 4 bases, J shed 0 bases, and the junction held 6 bases outside the gene matches. The V gene's germline CDR1 is LNHNV and CDR2 YYDKDF (reference sequence). The CDR3 totals 16 residues. As DNA, the CDR3 is TGTGCCACCAGCATAGGACAGGGGACCATGAACACTGAAGCTTTCTTT. The encoded protein is CATSIGQGTMNTEAFF.

A few counts support this clone. V usage is TRBV2 and J usage is TRBJ1-5; D call uncertain. This CDR3 region has 13 residues. V was cut by 1 base and J by 5 bases, with 6 bases left in between. The germline gives CDR1 SNHLY, CDR2 FYNNEI. CDR3 nucleotide sequence: TGTGCCAGCAGTGAAGGCAGTTATCAGCCCCAGCATTTT. This encodes CASSEGSYQPQHF.

The V and J genes are TRBV4-1 and TRBJ2-1; D possibly corresponds to TRBD1 (6 bases). Germline CDR1 is MGHRA and CDR2 is YSYEKL. V was clipped by 0 bases and J by 7 bases, with 10 bases between them. The CDR3 totals 14 residues. As DNA, the CDR3 is TGCGCCAGCAGCCAAGAGTTAAGGGGGAATGAGCAGTTCTTC. Its translation: CASSQELRGNEQFF.

The chain has TRBV5-1 and TRBJ2-1; 10 positions agree with TRBD1. Germline lookup yields CDR1 SGHRS and CDR2 YFSETQ. The CDR3 length is 15 residues. J lost 8 bases, V lost 7 bases, and 12 bases had no gene match. The CDR3 sequence is CASSPGQGISHEQFF. The DNA of the CDR3 is TGCGCCAGCTCCCCGGGACAGGGGATTTCGCATGAGCAGTTCTTC.

The chain joins TRBV6-5 to TRBJ2-2, with D uncertain. Germline V lookup: CDR1 MNHEY, CDR2 SVGAGI. Deletions cut 4 bases from V and 0 bases from J, with 12 bases between. The CDR3 is 16 residues long. CDR3 sequence reads: CASSSQVPANTGELFF. In DNA, the CDR3 is TGTGCCAGCAGTTCCCAGGTTCCCGCGAACACCGGGGAGCTGTTTTTT.

The chain recombines TRBV5-1 with TRBJ1-1; D uncertain. Trimming removed 0 bases from V and 1 base from J, with 10 bases in between. Germline loops: CDR1 SGHRS, CDR2 YFSETQ. CDR3 length: 15 amino acids. In DNA form, the CDR3 reads TGCGCCAGCAGCTTGGCCGGGGTAGGGAACACTGAAGCTTTCTTT. Translating gives CASSLAGVGNTEAFF.

This clone was detected only once. The chain is built from TRBV2 and TRBJ2-7; D is undetermined. The CDR3 sequence is 11 residues long. Per the germline V gene, CDR1 is SNHLY and CDR2 is FYNNEI. V was shortened by 10 bases and J by 1 base, with 8 bases between the two germline ends. CDR3 bases: TGTGCCACACTTCATTCCTACGAGCAGTACTTC. Translation: CATLHSYEQYF. Complete variable domain (other parts from reference TRBV2 and TRBJ2-7): EPEVTQTPSHQVTQMGQEVILRCVPISNHLYFYWYRQILGQKVEFLVSFYNNEISEKSEIFDDQFSVERPDGSNFTLKIRSTKLEDSAMYFCATLHSYEQYFGPGTRLTVT.

The chain couples TRBV7-9 to TRBJ2-1; D perhaps matches TRBD2 (6 bases). V dropped 1 base and J dropped 9 bases, with 10 bases sitting between them. The CDR3 runs 13 residues. CDR1 SEHNR and CDR2 FQNEAQ come from the germline V gene (reference sequence). The CDR3 loop reads CASSLGGLREQFF. The CDR3, as DNA: TGTGCCAGCAGCTTAGGGGGACTGCGTGAGCAGTTCTTC.

V gene TRBV6-6 combines with J gene TRBJ1-2; TRBD1 agrees at 7 bases. Germline V gene data show CDR1 as MNHNY and CDR2 as SVGAGI (reference sequence). This CDR3 is 12 amino acids long. V lost 7 bases and J lost 8; bases outside the gene matches: 7. CDR3 sequence (DNA): TGTGCCAGCAATGACAGGGATCGGGGCTACACCTTC. Translation: CASNDRDRGYTF.